The entry that follows covers one T cell receptor (beta chain) sequence. This sample is drawn from a study of T-cell reconstitution after alpha-beta-depleted transplantation in children. CDR3 length: 17 residues. Trimming at V came to 1 base and at J to 5 bases, leaving 7 bases not matched to a gene. Germline-derived CDR1 and CDR2 are KGHSH and LQKENI. During its preparation, the TCRbeta library received unique molecular identifiers. One entry per CDR3 protein results from TCRdb running MiXCR on the PCR reads. The sample lists a few hundred thousand distinct CDR3 sequences, roughly an eighth seen once, with under 7% in the top ten.

The chain combines TRBV18 with TRBJ2-5; TRBD2 matches at 13 bases. This TCR derives from a human donor who donated a stem cell graft to a child with combined immunodeficiency. This specimen consisted of PBMCs from the stem cell graft donor, obtained from the stem cell graft. DNA for the CDR3: TGTGCCAGCTCACCACGGGGACTAGCGGGACTGGAGGAGACCCAGTACTTC. Translation: CASSPRGLAGLEETQYF.